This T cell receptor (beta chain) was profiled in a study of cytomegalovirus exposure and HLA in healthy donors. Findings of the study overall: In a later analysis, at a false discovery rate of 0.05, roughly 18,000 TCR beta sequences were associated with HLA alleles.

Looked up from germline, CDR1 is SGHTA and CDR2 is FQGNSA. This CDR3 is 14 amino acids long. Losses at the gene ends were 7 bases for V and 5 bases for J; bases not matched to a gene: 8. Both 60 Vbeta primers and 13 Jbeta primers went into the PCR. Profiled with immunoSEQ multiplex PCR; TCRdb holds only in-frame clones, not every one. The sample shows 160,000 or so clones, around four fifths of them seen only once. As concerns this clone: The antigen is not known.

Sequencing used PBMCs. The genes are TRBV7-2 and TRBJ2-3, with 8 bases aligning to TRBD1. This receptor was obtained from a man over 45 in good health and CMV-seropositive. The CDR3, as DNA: TGTGCCAGCACTACCAGGGGGCTTGGAGATACGCAGTATTTT. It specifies CASTTRGLGDTQYF.